This TCR beta chain appears in the sequencing data of a study of shared clonotypes between healthy human individuals. Study-level points and caveats: Among donors, sharing of clonotypes was expected to be affected by sequencing depth. Relative to their counterparts shared across all four donors, non-shared clonotypes exhibited diminished generation probabilities. The small donor group covered limited genetic and exposure diversity.

A note on this clone: Its cognate antigen is unknown.

The germline gives CDR1 MNHNY, CDR2 SVGAGI (reference sequence). The CDR3 totals 15 residues. Between the trimmed V and J ends, which lost 6 bases and 5 bases, there was a span of 17 bases. Each replicate PCR on the sorted subsets used about 0.2 ug DNA (roughly 27,000 T cell genomes). Sequenced by immunoSEQ multiplex PCR; TCRdb stores in-frame clones only, minus some. This table holds around 2.1 million clones, approximately 95% found once. The TCR comes from a man aged 18-30 years in good health. The sequenced sample was naive CD4+ T cells sorted from blood. Subset described: CD45RA+ positively selected. The rearrangement joins TRBV6-6 to TRBJ2-1; perhaps TRBD1 as D (6 bases). As DNA, the CDR3 is TGTGCCAGCAGGAGAGATACAGGGTCTAACAATGAGCAGTTCTTC. It is translated as CASRRDTGSNNEQFF.